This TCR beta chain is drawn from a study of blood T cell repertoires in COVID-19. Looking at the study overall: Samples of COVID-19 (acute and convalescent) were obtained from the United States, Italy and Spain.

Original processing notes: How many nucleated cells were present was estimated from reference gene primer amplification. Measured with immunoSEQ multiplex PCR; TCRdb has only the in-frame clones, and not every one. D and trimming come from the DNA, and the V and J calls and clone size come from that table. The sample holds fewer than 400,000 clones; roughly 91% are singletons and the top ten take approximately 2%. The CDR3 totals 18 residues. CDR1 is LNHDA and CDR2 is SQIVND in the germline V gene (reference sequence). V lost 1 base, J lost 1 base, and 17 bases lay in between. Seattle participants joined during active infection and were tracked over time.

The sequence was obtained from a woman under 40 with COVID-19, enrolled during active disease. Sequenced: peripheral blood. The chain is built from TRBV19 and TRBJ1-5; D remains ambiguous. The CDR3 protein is CASSIGAGVVGSNQPQHF. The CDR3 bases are TGTGCCAGTAGTATAGGAGCCGGGGTCGTAGGGAGCAATCAGCCCCAGCATTTT. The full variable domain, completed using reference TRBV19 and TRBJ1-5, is DGGITQSPKYLFRKEGQNVTLSCEQNLNHDAMYWYRQDPGQGLRLIYYSQIVNDFQKGDIAEGYSVSREKKESFPLTVTSAQKNPTAFYLCASSIGAGVVGSNQPQHFGDGTRLSIL.